The rows below give T cell receptor beta chains drawn from one sample of a study of blood T cell repertoires in COVID-19. TCRdb keeps only in-frame clones here, not all; method: immunoSEQ multiplex PCR. Here the sample spans roughly 120,000 clones, roughly four fifths being singletons. Sequenced material: peripheral blood. Every receptor here comes from a human donor in a cohort sampled during active COVID-19. The conserved cysteine and the conserved F or W are not part of the CDR3 here.

V gene,J gene,CDR3 protein
TRBV7-2,TRBJ2-7,ASSFSEYEQY
TRBV5-5,TRBJ2-5,ASSRGTVQETQY
TRBV18,TRBJ1-4,ASSPGTPNEKLF
TRBV27,TRBJ2-7,ASSLGQGASYEQY
TRBV9,TRBJ2-2,ASSVELAGSFGTGELF
TRBV5-1,TRBJ1-1,ASSSGQSTEAF
TRBV6-5,TRBJ2-5,ASSMGDYQETQY
TRBV7-9,TRBJ2-7,ASSYSPYEQY
TRBV5-1,TRBJ1-1,ASRQEANTEAF
TRBV18,TRBJ2-6,ANSPGQGWTGANVLT
TRBV29-1,TRBJ1-1,SAGGTGGYTEAF
TRBV4-1,TRBJ1-2,ASSLQGYYGYT
TRBV7-8,TRBJ2-3,ASSRAYRGGTDTQY
TRBV5-4,TRBJ2-7,ASSLRGGKSYEQY
TRBV7-8,TRBJ2-2,ASSSKTRGSGELF
TRBV10-3,TRBJ2-1,AIRPLPGLAGNEQF
TRBV4-1,TRBJ1-5,ASSQGRQGRASNQPQH
TRBV3-1/TRBV3-2,TRBJ2-2,ASSLEGAGTGELF
TRBV12-5,TRBJ2-5,ASGPDRGETQY
TRBV20-1,TRBJ2-5,SASVFGQAQETQY
TRBV7-8,TRBJ1-5,ASSRTTRDILGQPQH
TRBV11-2,TRBJ2-5,ASSLDRSQETQY
TRBV5-1,TRBJ1-2,ASRPGQGTNYGYT
TRBV6-5,TRBJ1-1,ASSSEGVAF